A single T cell receptor beta chain is shown here with its context. The entry originates in a study of blood T cells in healthy people across ages. A J-beta primer mix and a sample-barcoded 5' primer were used in a second PCR of roughly 6 to 11 cycles. From the 5' RACE reads, TCRdb called clonotypes with MiXCR, one entry per CDR3 protein. The sample includes hundreds of thousands of distinct CDR3 sequences, approximately 60% of them seen just once. This sequence originates from a man aged 40-49 years in good health. Material for sequencing was blood.

The CDR3 DNA follows: TGTGCCAGCAGCTTAAATCTGGGTGGCCTAATCTACGAGCAGTACTTC. This sequence encodes CASSLNLGGLIYEQYF. The rearrangement uses TRBV7-2 and TRBJ2-7; D unresolved. The CDR3 consists of 16 residues. Germline V gives CDR1 SGHTA, CDR2 FQGNSA. V was pared by 2 bases and J by 3 bases, with 17 bases between.